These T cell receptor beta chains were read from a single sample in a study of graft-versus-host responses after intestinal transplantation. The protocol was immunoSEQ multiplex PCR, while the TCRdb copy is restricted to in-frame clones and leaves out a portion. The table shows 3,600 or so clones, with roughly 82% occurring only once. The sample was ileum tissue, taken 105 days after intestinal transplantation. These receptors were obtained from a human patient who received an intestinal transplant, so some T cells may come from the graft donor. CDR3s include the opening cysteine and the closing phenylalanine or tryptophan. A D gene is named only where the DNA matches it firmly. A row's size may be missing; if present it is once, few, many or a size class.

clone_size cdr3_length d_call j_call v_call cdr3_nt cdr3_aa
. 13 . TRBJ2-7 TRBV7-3 TGTGCCAGCAGCCCCATGGGGTCCAACGAGCAGTACTTC CASSPMGSNEQYF
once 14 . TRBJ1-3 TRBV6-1 TGTGCCAGCAGTGAAGGAGGGGGGGGAAACACCATATATTTT CASSEGGGGNTIYF
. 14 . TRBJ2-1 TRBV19 TGTGCCAGTAAGGAACAGGTTTCCTACAATGAGCAGTTCTTC CASKEQVSYNEQFF
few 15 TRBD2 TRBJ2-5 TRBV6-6 TGTGCCAGCAGTTACGGAGCGGGGGACCAAGAGACCCAGTACTTC CASSYGAGDQETQYF
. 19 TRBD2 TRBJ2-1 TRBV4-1 TGCGCCAGCAGCCAAGATAACGTCCCGGGGGGGCACTCCTACAATGAGCAGTTCTTC CASSQDNVPGGHSYNEQFF
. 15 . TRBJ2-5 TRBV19 TGTGCCAGTAGGCTTGGGGGCAGCCTCCAAGAGACCCAGTACTTC CASRLGGSLQETQYF
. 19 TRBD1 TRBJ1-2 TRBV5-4 TGTGCCAGCAGCTTGGTTGGGCAGGGGGCGACGGGGGGCTTCTATGGCTACACCTTC CASSLVGQGATGGFYGYTF
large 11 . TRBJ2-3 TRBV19 TGTGCCAGTAGTATCACAGATACGCAGTATTTT CASSITDTQYF
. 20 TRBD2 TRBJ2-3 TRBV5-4 TGTGCCAGCAGCTTGAACCTAGCGGGGGGCCCTTTCCGTAGCACAGATACGCAGTATTTT CASSLNLAGGPFRSTDTQYF
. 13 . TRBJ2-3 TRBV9 TGTGCCAGCAGCGGTGGTAAGACAGATACGCAGTATTTT CASSGGKTDTQYF
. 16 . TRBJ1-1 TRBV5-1 TGCGCCAGCAGCTCCCGGACCGGAGTGTCGGTTACTGAAGCTTTCTTT CASSSRTGVSVTEAFF
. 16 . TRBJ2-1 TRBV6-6 TGTGCCAGCAGACCCACAGAGGCGGGGACCTACAATGAGCAGTTCTTC CASRPTEAGTYNEQFF
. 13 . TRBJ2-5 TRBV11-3 TGTGCCAGCAGCTTGACTAGGGGAGAGACCCAGTACTTC CASSLTRGETQYF
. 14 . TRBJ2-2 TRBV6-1 TGTGCCAGCAGTCGCCGGGACTTAGACCGGGAGCTGTTTTTT CASSRRDLDRELFF
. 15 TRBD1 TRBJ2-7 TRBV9 TGTGCCAGCAGCGCCGCCGGGACAGGGACCTACGAGCAGTACTTC CASSAAGTGTYEQYF
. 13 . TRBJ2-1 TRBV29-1 TGCAGCGTTGAAACAGATTCCTACAATGAGCAGTTCTTC CSVETDSYNEQFF
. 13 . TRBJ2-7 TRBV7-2 TGTGCCAGCGAACCTCAGGGTACCTACGAGCAGTACTTC CASEPQGTYEQYF
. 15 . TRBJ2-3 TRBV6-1 TGTGCCAGCAGTCCGGGAACTCCTCGGGGGAATACGCAGTATTTT CASSPGTPRGNTQYF
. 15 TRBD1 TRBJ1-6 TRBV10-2 TGCGCCAGCAGTGAGACAGGGGGCTATAATTCACCCCTCCACTTT CASSETGGYNSPLHF
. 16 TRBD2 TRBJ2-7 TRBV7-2 TGTGCCAGCAGCTTAGGCTTAGCGGGTTCTCCCTACGAGCAGTACTTC CASSLGLAGSPYEQYF
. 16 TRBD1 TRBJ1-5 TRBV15 TGTGCCACCAGCAGATCCGGCAACAGGGGGCATCAGCCCCAGCATTTT CATSRSGNRGHQPQHF
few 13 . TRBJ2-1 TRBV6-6 TGTGCCAGCAGTTCGGTGACTTACAATGAGCAGTTCTTC CASSSVTYNEQFF
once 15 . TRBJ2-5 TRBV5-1 TGCGCCAGCAGCTTGGTGGCTAGCTCCCTAGAGACCCAGTACTTC CASSLVASSLETQYF
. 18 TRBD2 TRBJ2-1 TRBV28 TGTGCCAGCAGCCTCCGGACTAGCGGGCCTACGCGAAACAATGAGCAGTTCTTC CASSLRTSGPTRNNEQFF
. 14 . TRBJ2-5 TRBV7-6 TGTGCCAGTGGGTCCTTAAGGCCCGAGGAGACCCAGTACTTC CASGSLRPEETQYF
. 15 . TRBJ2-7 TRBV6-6 TGTGCCAGCAGTTATCGCGGTCCTCCAACCTACGAGCAGTACTTC CASSYRGPPTYEQYF
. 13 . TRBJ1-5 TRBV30 TGTGCCTGGAGTGTACAATGGTCTCAGCCCCAGCATTTT CAWSVQWSQPQHF
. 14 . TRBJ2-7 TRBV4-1 TGCGCCAGCAGCCAAGTGATTCTTCGGCACGAGCAGTACTTC CASSQVILRHEQYF
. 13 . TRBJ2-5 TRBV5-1 TGCGCCAGCAGCTTGGACTGGCTAGAGACCCAGTACTTC CASSLDWLETQYF
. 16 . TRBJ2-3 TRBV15 TGTGCCACCAGCAAATGGGGCTCCCAAGGCACAGATACGCAGTATTTT CATSKWGSQGTDTQYF
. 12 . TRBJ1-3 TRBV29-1 TGCAGCATACAGGGTATCGGAAACACCATATATTTT CSIQGIGNTIYF
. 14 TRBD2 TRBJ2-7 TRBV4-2 TGTGCCAGCAGCCAGCTAGCGGGAGAACGCGAGCAGTACTTC CASSQLAGEREQYF
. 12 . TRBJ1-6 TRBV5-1 TGCGCCAGCAGCTTGGAGAATTCACCCCTCCACTTT CASSLENSPLHF
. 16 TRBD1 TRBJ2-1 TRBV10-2 TGCGCCAGCTTCGGTCCCCGGACAGGGGCGAAGAATGAGCAGTTCTTC CASFGPRTGAKNEQFF
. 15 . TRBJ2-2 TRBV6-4 TGTGCCAGCAGTGAAGCAGCGCCGAACACCGGGGAGCTGTTTTTT CASSEAAPNTGELFF
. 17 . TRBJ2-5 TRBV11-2 TGTGCCAGCAGCTTAGGATCTTACGGGGGAGTAGAGGAGACCCAGTACTTC CASSLGSYGGVEETQYF
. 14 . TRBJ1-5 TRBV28 TGTGCCAGCACCGCAACCGGGGGTAATCAGCCCCAGCATTTT CASTATGGNQPQHF
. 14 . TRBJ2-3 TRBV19 TGTGCCAGTAGTATCGGCCTAGCGATAGATACGCAGTATTTT CASSIGLAIDTQYF
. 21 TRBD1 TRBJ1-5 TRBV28 TGTGCCAGCAGTTCAGTTTTAGTAAACACAGGGGGCGAGAGGGGCAATCAGCCCCAGCATTTT CASSSVLVNTGGERGNQPQHF
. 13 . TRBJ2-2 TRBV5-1 TGCGCCAGCAGCTTGGGGAACACCGGGGAGCTGTTTTTT CASSLGNTGELFF
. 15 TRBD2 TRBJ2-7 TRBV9 TGTGCCAGCAGCCCACGGACTAGCGGGACCCACGAGCAGTACTTC CASSPRTSGTHEQYF
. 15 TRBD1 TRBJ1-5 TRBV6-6 TGTGCCAGCAGGAAAGGACAGGGGGCAAATCAGCCCCAGCATTTT CASRKGQGANQPQHF
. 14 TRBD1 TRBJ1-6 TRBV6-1 TGTGCCAGCACCCAGGGACAGGATAATTCACCCCTCCACTTT CASTQGQDNSPLHF
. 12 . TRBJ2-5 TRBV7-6 TGTGCCAGCACCCCATTCCAAGAGACCCAGTACTTC CASTPFQETQYF
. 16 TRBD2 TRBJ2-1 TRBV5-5 TGTGCCAGCACCTTGGGGACTAGCGGGGGGGCGTATGAGCAGTTCTTC CASTLGTSGGAYEQFF
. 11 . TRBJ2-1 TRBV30 TGTGCCTGGAGGGGGTACAATGAGCAGTTCTTC CAWRGYNEQFF
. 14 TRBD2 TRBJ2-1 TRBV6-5 TGTGCCAGCAAGCCCCGCGGGAGGGATAATGAGCAGTTCTTC CASKPRGRDNEQFF
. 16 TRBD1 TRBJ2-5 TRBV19 TGTGCCAGTAGTATCCTCTCGACAGGGTCCCAAGAGACCCAGTACTTC CASSILSTGSQETQYF
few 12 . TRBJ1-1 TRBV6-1 TGTGCCAGCAGTGACAGGGTCACTGAAGCTTTCTTT CASSDRVTEAFF
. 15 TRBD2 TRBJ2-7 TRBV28 TGTGCCAGCAGCTTTTGGCTAGCGGAGCCCTACGAGCAGTACTTC CASSFWLAEPYEQYF
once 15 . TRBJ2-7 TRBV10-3 TGTGCCATCAGTGAGTCGACTCAGGGAACGCGTGAGCAGTACTTC CAISESTQGTREQYF
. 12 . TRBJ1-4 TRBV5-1 TGCGCCAGCACAGGGACTAATGAAAAACTGTTTTTT CASTGTNEKLFF